This T cell receptor (beta chain) was found in a study of cytomegalovirus exposure and HLA in healthy donors. General study points: Sequencing likely produced, as an artifact, a cluster of highly shared sequence variants.

Amplification used 60 Vbeta primers and 13 Jbeta primers. The data were produced by immunoSEQ multiplex PCR, yet TCRdb's version contains in-frame clones alone and is incomplete. The sample includes about 120,000 clones, roughly 76% seen only once; the top ten take approximately 12%. This clone was recorded once. Its specificity is not known. The TCR originated in a woman aged 40 to 50 in good health and CMV-seropositive. The sample consisted of PBMCs.

CDR3 region: CASSYRIRGELFF. DNA of the CDR3: TGTGCCAGCAGCTACCGCATTCGCGGGGAGCTGTTTTTT. The V call is TRBV2, the J call TRBJ2-2; D is uncertain. The germline gives CDR1 SNHLY, CDR2 FYNNEI. Trimming pared 6 bases from V and 7 bases from J, leaving 12 bases between. This CDR3 has 13 amino acids.